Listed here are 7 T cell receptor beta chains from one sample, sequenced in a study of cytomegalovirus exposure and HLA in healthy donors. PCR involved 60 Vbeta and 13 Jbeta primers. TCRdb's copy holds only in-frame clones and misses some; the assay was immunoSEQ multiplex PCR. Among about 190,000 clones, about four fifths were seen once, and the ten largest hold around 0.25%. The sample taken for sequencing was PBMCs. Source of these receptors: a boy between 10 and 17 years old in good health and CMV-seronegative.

CDR3 nucleotide sequence: TGTGCCAGCAGGGGCGGGGGGAACATGGATGAGCAGTTCTTC. This sequence encodes CASRGGGNMDEQFF. This sequence joins TRBV6-1 and TRBJ2-1; 8 bases line up with TRBD2. CDR1 is MNHNS and CDR2 is SASEGT in the germline V gene. This CDR3 contains 14 residues. V lost 6 bases to trimming and J lost 8 bases; unmatched junction nucleotides: 9.

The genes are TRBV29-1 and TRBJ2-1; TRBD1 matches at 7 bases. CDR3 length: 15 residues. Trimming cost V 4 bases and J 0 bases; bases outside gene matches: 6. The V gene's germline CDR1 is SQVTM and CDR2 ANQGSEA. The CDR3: CSVGGTENSYNEQFF. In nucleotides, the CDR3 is TGCAGCGTTGGAGGGACAGAGAACTCCTACAATGAGCAGTTCTTC.

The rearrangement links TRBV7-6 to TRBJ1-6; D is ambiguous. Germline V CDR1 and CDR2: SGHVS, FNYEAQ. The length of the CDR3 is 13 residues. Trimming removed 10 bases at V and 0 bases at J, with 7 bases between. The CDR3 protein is CATASSYNSPLHF. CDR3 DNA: TGTGCCACCGCGAGCTCCTATAATTCACCCCTCCACTTT.

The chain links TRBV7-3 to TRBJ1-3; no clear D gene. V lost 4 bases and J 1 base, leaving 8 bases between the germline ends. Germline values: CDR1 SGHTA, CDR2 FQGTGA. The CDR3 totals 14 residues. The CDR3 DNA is TGTGCCAGCAGCTCCCCCGGGTCTGGAAACACCATATATTTT. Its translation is CASSSPGSGNTIYF.

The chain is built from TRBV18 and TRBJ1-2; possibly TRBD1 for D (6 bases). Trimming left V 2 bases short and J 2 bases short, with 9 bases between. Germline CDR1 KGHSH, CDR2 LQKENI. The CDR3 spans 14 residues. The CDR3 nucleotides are TGTGCCAGCTCACCATACAGGGTGAACTATGGCTACACCTTC. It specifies CASSPYRVNYGYTF.

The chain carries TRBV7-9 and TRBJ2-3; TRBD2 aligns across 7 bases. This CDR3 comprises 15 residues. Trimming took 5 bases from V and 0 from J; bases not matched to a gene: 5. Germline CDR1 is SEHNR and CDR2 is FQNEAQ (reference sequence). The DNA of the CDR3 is TGTGCCAGCAGCCCCCCCGGGAGGAGCACAGATACGCAGTATTTT. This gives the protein CASSPPGRSTDTQYF.

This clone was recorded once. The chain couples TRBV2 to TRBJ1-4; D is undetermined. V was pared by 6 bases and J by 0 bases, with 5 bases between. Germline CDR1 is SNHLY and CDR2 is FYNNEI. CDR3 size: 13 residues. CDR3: CASRTPTNEKLFF. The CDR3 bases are TGTGCCAGCAGGACACCAACTAATGAAAAACTGTTTTTT. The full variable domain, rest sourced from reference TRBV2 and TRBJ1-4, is EPEVTQTPSHQVTQMGQEVILRCVPISNHLYFYWYRQILGQKVEFLVSFYNNEISEKSEIFDDQFSVERPDGSNFTLKIRSTKLEDSAMYFCASRTPTNEKLFFGSGTQLSVL.